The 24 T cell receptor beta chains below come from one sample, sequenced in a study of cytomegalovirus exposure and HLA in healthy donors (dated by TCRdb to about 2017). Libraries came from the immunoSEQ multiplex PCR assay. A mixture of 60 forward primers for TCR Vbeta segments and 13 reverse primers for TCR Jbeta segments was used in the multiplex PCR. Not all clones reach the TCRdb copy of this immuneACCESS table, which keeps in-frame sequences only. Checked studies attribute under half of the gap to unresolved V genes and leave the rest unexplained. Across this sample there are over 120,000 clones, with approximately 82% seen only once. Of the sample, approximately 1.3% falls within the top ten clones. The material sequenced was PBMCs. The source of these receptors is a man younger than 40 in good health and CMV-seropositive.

The CDR3: CASSLLKRGVTGELFF. The CDR3 DNA follows: TGTGCCAGCAGTCTCCTTAAACGGGGGGTCACCGGGGAGCTGTTTTTT. The gene calls are TRBV27 and TRBJ2-2, with 7 bases aligning to TRBD2. The germline CDR1 and CDR2 sequences are MNHEY and SMNVEV (reference sequence). J lost 4 bases, V lost 5 bases, and 10 bases had no gene match. This CDR3 is 16 amino acids long.

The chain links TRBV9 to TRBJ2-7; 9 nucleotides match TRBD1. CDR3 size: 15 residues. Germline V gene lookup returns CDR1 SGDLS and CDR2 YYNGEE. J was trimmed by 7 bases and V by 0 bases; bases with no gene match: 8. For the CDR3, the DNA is TGTGCCAGCAGCGTAGAGGGACAGGGATCTGATGAGCAGTACTTC. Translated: CASSVEGQGSDEQYF.

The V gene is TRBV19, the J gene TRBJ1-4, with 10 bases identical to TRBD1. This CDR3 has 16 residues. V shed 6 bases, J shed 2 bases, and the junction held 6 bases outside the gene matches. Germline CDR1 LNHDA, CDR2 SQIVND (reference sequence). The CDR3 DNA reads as TGTGCCAGTAGCAGACGACAGGGGGCCACTAATGAAAAACTGTTTTTT. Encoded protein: CASSRRQGATNEKLFF.

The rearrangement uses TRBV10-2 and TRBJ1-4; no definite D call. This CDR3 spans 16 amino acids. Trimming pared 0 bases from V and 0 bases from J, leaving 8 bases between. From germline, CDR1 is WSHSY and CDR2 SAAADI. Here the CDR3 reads CASSESVGATNEKLFF. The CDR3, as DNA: TGCGCCAGCAGTGAGTCGGTCGGTGCAACTAATGAAAAACTGTTTTTT.

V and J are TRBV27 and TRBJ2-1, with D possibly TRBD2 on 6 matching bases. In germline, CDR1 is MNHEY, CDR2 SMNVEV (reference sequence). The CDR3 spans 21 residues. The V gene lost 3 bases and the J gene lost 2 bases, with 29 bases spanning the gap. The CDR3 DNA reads TGTGCCAGCAGTTTCCCTTCCGTAACCCGGGAGATCGCCGGCACCTACAATGAGCAGTTCTTC. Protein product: CASSFPSVTREIAGTYNEQFF.

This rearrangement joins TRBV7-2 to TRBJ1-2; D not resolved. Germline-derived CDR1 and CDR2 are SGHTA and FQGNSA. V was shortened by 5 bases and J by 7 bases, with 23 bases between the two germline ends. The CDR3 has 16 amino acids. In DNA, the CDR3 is TGTGCCAGCAGCGTCGCCCGGGAAGGGATGGGGAGTGGCTACACCTTC. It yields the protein CASSVAREGMGSGYTF. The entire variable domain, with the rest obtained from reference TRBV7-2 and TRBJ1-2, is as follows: GAGVSQSPSNKVTEKGKDVELRCDPISGHTALYWYRQSLGQGLEFLIYFQGNSAPDKSGLPSDRFSAERTGGSVSTLTIQRTQQEDSAVYLCASSVAREGMGSGYTFGSGTRLTVV.

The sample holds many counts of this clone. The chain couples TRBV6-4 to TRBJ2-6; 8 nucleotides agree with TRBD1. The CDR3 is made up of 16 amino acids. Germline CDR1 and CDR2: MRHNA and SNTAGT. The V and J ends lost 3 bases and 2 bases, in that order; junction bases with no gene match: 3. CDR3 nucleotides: TGTGCCAGCAGTGATACAGGGGGGACTGGGGCCAACGTCCTGACTTTC. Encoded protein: CASSDTGGTGANVLTF.

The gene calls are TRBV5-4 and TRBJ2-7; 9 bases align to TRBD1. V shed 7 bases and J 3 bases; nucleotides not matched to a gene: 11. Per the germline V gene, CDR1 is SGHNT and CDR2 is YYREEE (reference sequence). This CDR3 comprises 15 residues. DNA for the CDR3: TGTGCCAGCTCCGATTATCCGGACAGGGGCTACGAGCAGTACTTC. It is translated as CASSDYPDRGYEQYF.

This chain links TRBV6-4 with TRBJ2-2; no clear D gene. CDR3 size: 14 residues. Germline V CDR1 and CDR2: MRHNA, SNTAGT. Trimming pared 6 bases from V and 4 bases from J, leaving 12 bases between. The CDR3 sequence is CASSSAPGTGELFF. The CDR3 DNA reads TGTGCCAGCAGCAGCGCCCCGGGCACCGGGGAGCTGTTTTTT.

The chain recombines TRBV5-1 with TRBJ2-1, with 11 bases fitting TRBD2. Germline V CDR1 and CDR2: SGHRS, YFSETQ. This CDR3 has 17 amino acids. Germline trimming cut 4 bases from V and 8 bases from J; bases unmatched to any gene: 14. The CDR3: CASSRLEHLAGGDEQFF. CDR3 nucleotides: TGCGCCAGCAGCCGCTTGGAGCATTTAGCGGGAGGGGATGAGCAGTTCTTC.

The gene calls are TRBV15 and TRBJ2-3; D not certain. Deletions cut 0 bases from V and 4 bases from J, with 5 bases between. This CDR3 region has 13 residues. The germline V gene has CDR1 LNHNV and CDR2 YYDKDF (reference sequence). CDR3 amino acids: CATSRDPADTQYF. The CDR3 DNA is TGTGCCACCAGCAGAGACCCAGCAGATACGCAGTATTTT. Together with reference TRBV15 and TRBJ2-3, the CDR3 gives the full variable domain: DAMVIQNPRYQVTQFGKPVTLSCSQTLNHNVMYWYQQKSSQAPKLLFHYYDKDFNNEADTPDNFQSRRPNTSFCFLDIRSPGLGDTAMYLCATSRDPADTQYFGPGTRLTVL.

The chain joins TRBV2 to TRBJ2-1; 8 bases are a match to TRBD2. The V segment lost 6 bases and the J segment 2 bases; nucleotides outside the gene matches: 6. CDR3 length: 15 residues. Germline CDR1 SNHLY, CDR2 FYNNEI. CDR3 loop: CASRSTSGPYNEQFF. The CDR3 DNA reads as TGTGCCAGCAGGAGCACTAGCGGACCCTACAATGAGCAGTTCTTC.

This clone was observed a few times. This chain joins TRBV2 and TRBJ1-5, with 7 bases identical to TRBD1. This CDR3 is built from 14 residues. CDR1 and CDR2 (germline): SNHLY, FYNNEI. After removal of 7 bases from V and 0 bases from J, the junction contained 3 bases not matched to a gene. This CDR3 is CASNGQVSNQPQHF. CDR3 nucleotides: TGTGCCAGCAACGGACAGGTTAGCAATCAGCCCCAGCATTTT.

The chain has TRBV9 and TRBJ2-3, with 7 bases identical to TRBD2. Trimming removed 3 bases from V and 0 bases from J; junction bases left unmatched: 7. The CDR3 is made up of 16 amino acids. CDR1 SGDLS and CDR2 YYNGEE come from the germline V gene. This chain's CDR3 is CASSAYSGSSTDTQYF. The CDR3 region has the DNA TGTGCCAGCAGCGCCTATAGCGGGTCTAGCACAGATACGCAGTATTTT.

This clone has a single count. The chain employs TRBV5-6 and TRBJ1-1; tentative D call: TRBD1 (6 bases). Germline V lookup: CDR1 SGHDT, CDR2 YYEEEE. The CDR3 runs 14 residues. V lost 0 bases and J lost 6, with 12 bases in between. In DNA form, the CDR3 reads TGTGCCAGCAGCTTGGGGCAGGGGTTCTCTGAAGCTTTCTTT. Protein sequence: CASSLGQGFSEAFF.

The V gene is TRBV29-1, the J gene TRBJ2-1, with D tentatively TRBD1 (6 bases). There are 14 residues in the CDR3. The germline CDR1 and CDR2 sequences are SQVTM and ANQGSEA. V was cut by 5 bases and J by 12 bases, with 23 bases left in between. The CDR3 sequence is CSVCAELGAFVQFF. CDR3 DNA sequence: TGCAGCGTTTGCGCCGAGCTGGGGGCCTTTGTGCAGTTCTTC.

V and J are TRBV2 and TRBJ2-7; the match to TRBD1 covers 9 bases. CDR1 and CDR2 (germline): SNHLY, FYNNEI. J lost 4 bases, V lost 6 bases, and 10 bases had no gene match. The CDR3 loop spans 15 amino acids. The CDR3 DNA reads TGTGCCAGCAGGGTACAGGGGGGACAGGGATACGAGCAGTACTTC. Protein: CASRVQGGQGYEQYF. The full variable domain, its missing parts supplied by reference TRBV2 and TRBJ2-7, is EPEVTQTPSHQVTQMGQEVILRCVPISNHLYFYWYRQILGQKVEFLVSFYNNEISEKSEIFDDQFSVERPDGSNFTLKIRSTKLEDSAMYFCASRVQGGQGYEQYFGPGTRLTVT.

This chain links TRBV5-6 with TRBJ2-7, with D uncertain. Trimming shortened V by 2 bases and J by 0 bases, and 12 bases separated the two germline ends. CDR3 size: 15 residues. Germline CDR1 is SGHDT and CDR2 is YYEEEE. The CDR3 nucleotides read TGTGCCAGCAGCTTTGATATGGCGGTCTCCTACGAGCAGTACTTC. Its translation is CASSFDMAVSYEQYF.

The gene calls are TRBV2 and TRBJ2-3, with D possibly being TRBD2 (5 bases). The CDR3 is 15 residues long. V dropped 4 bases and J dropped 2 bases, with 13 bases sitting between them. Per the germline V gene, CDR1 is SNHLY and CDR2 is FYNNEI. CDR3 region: CASSGRPTTTDTQYF. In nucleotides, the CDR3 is TGTGCCAGCAGTGGACGCCCGACTACCACAGATACGCAGTATTTT.

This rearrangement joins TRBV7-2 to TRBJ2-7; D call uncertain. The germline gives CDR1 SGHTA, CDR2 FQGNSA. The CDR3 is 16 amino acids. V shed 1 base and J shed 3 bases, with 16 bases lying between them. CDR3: CASSLGLSLTDYEQYF. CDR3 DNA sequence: TGTGCCAGCAGCTTAGGCCTAAGTCTAACAGACTACGAGCAGTACTTC. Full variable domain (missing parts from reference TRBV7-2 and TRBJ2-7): GAGVSQSPSNKVTEKGKDVELRCDPISGHTALYWYRQSLGQGLEFLIYFQGNSAPDKSGLPSDRFSAERTGGSVSTLTIQRTQQEDSAVYLCASSLGLSLTDYEQYFGPGTRLTVT.

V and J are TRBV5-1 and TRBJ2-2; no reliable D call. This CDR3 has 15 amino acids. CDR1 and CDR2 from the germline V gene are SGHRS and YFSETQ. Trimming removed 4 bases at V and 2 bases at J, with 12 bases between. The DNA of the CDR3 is TGCGCCAGCAGCCTTCCCAGTGGTAACACCGGGGAGCTGTTTTTT. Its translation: CASSLPSGNTGELFF. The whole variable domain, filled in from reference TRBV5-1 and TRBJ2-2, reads KAGVTQTPRYLIKTRGQQVTLSCSPISGHRSVSWYQQTPGQGLQFLFEYFSETQRNKGNFPGRFSGRQFSNSRSEMNVSTLELGDSALYLCASSLPSGNTGELFFGEGSRLTVL.

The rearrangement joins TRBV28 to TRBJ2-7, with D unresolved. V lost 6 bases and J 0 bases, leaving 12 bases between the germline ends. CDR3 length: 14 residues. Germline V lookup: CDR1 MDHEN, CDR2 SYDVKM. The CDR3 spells CASSLRSSSYEQYF. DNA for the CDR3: TGTGCCAGCAGCCTTCGGTCATCCTCCTACGAGCAGTACTTC.

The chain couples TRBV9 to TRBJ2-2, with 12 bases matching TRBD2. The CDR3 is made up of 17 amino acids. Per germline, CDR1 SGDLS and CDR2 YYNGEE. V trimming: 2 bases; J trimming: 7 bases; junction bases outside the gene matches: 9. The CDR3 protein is CASSVGGLAGIYGELFF. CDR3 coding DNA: TGTGCCAGCAGCGTGGGAGGACTAGCGGGAATCTACGGGGAGCTGTTTTTT.

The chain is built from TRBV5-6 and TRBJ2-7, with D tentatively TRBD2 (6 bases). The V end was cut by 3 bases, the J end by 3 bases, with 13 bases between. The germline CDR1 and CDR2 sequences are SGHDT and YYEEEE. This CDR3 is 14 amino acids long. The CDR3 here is CASSSGDESYEQYF. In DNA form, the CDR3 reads TGTGCCAGCAGCTCGGGGGATGAAAGCTACGAGCAGTACTTC.